A single sample gave rise to the 13 T cell receptor beta chains below, sequenced in a study of cytomegalovirus exposure and HLA in healthy donors. A multiplex PCR was run with 60 Vbeta primers and 13 Jbeta primers. Sequencing was performed with immunoSEQ multiplex PCR; in TCRdb, only in-frame clones are kept and a portion is missing. This table holds about 190,000 clones, around 81% found once. What was sequenced was PBMCs. These receptors were taken from a man between 18 and 35 years old in good health and CMV-seronegative.

V is TRBV7-2 and J is TRBJ1-5; 10 bases align to TRBD1. This CDR3 spans 13 amino acids. The V gene's germline CDR1 is SGHTA and CDR2 FQGNSA. After removal of 5 bases from V and 7 bases from J, the junction contained 2 bases not matched to a gene. CDR3 in DNA: TGTGCCAGCAGCCGGGACAGGGGACAGCCCCAGCATTTT. Amino acid sequence: CASSRDRGQPQHF.

J is TRBJ1-6 and V is TRBV11-2, with D tentatively TRBD1 (5 bases). The CDR3 is 17 residues long. Trimming removed 0 bases from V and 7 bases from J, with 16 bases in between. Germline-derived CDR1 and CDR2 are SGHAT and FQNNGV. The chain's CDR3 is CASSLDRQGGPNSPLHF. CDR3 in DNA: TGTGCCAGCAGCTTAGATCGTCAGGGCGGACCCAATTCACCCCTCCACTTT.

The chain has TRBV7-9 and TRBJ2-1, with 7 bases fitting TRBD2. With V trimmed by 5 bases and J by 4 bases, 11 bases remained unmatched. The CDR3 is 16 residues long. CDR1 and CDR2 from the germline V gene are SEHNR and FQNEAQ (reference sequence). The CDR3 loop is CASSDRDYKLYNEQFF. The CDR3 DNA is TGTGCCAGCAGCGATCGGGACTACAAACTTTACAATGAGCAGTTCTTC.

The V gene is TRBV5-1, the J gene TRBJ2-1, with D uncertain. Germline CDR1 SGHRS, CDR2 YFSETQ. This CDR3 region has 14 residues. Trimming shortened V by 5 bases and J by 0 bases, and 9 bases separated the two germline ends. The DNA of the CDR3 is TGCGCCAGCAGTGGTTCGAGCTCCTACAATGAGCAGTTCTTC. This translates into CASSGSSSYNEQFF.

The gene calls are TRBV6-5 and TRBJ1-2; TRBD1 agrees at 9 bases. This CDR3 has 14 amino acids. The ends lost 7 bases at V and 2 bases at J; junction bases unmatched: 5. CDR1 is MNHEY, CDR2 SVGAGI, per germline. CDR3 nucleotides: TGTGCCAGCAATCGACAGGGGGGCAACTATGGCTACACCTTC. Translated: CASNRQGGNYGYTF.

This clone appeared a single time. The gene calls are TRBV6-1 and TRBJ1-1; D is undetermined. V lost 5 bases and J 8 bases, leaving 21 bases between the germline ends. Germline V gene sequence: CDR1 MNHNS, CDR2 SASEGT. The length of the CDR3 is 15 residues. CDR3 in DNA: TGTGCCAGCAGTACCCGGACCGAACGGGGATCCGAAGCTTTCTTT. The encoded protein is CASSTRTERGSEAFF.

The rearrangement links TRBV7-3 to TRBJ1-4; D ambiguous. Trimming pared 5 bases from V and 4 bases from J, leaving 14 bases between. The CDR3 is 15 amino acids. CDR1 and CDR2 from the germline V gene are SGHTA and FQGTGA. The CDR3 region has the DNA TGTGCCAGCAGCCCCGGAACGGCGGGTAATGAAAAACTGTTTTTT. Its protein product is CASSPGTAGNEKLFF.

The V and J genes are TRBV6-5 and TRBJ2-7, with 7 bases aligning to TRBD2. This CDR3 has 12 amino acids. V was clipped by 7 bases and J by 2 bases; unmatched bases: 2. The germline V gene encodes CDR1 MNHEY and CDR2 SVGAGI. The CDR3 nucleotides are TGTGCCAGCACTAGCGGAACCTACGAGCAGTACTTC. Protein: CASTSGTYEQYF.

J is TRBJ1-2 and V is TRBV7-2; the D is unclear. The germline CDR1 and CDR2 sequences are SGHTA and FQGNSA. Deletions cut 1 base from V and 0 bases from J, with 3 bases between. This CDR3 is 13 amino acids long. The CDR3 reads CASSLDTNYGYTF. The CDR3 region has the DNA TGTGCCAGCAGCTTAGACACTAACTATGGCTACACCTTC. The complete variable domain, with remaining parts taken from reference TRBV7-2 and TRBJ1-2, reads GAGVSQSPSNKVTEKGKDVELRCDPISGHTALYWYRQSLGQGLEFLIYFQGNSAPDKSGLPSDRFSAERTGGSVSTLTIQRTQQEDSAVYLCASSLDTNYGYTFGSGTRLTVV.

The chain is built from TRBV7-2 and TRBJ2-1; 8 nucleotides match TRBD1. Germline V gene data show CDR1 as SGHTA and CDR2 as FQGNSA. V dropped 2 bases and J dropped 5; count of bases not matched to a gene: 11. CDR3 length: 17 amino acids. CDR3 region: CASSLSVGTGRHNEQFF. The CDR3 DNA follows: TGTGCCAGCAGCTTAAGCGTTGGGACAGGCAGACACAATGAGCAGTTCTTC.

The chain recombines TRBV7-9 with TRBJ2-5, with 8 bases identical to TRBD1. Germline assignment: CDR1 SEHNR and CDR2 FQNEAQ (reference sequence). J was trimmed by 4 bases and V by 4 bases; bases with no gene match: 8. This CDR3 has 15 residues. The CDR3: CASSSGSRGRETQYF. Written as DNA, the CDR3 is TGTGCCAGCAGCTCTGGGTCCAGGGGGCGAGAGACCCAGTACTTC.

The J gene is TRBJ2-2, the V gene TRBV6-5; 8 nucleotides line up with TRBD1. The CDR3 has 16 residues. The J segment lost 2 bases and the V segment lost 4 bases, leaving 6 bases of the junction unmatched. The germline V gene encodes CDR1 MNHEY and CDR2 SVGAGI. CDR3 DNA: TGTGCCAGCAGTTCCTTTGGGACAGGAAACACCGGGGAGCTGTTTTTT. This encodes CASSSFGTGNTGELFF.

The V and J genes are TRBV19 and TRBJ1-4; D unresolved. This CDR3 has 15 amino acids. The V end lost 5 bases, the J end lost 0 bases, and 10 bases lay between the germline ends. Germline values: CDR1 LNHDA, CDR2 SQIVND (reference sequence). The CDR3 region is CASSPQSATNEKLFF. CDR3 nucleotide sequence: TGTGCCAGTAGTCCGCAGAGCGCAACTAATGAAAAACTGTTTTTT.